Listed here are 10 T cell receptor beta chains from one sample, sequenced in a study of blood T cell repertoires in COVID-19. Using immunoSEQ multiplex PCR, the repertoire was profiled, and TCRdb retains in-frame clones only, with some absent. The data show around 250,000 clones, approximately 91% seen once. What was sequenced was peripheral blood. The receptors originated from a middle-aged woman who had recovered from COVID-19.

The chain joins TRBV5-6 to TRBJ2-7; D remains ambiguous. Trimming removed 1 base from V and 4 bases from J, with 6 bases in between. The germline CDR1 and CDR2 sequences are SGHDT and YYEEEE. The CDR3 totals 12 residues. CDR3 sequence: CASSLSGYEQYF. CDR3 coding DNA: TGTGCCAGCAGCTTGTCAGGTTACGAGCAGTACTTC.

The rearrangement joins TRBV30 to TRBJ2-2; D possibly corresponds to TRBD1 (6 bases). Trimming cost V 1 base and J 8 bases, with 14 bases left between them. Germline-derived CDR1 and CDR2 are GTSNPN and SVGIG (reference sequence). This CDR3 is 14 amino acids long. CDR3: CAWSDRMRGGELFF. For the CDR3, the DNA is TGTGCCTGGAGTGATCGTATGAGGGGGGGGGAGCTGTTTTTT.

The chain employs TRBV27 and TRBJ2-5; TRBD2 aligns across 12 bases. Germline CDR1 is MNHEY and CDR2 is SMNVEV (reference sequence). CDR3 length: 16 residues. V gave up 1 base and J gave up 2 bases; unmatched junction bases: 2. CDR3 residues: CASSLFGLAGQETQYF. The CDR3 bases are TGTGCCAGCAGTTTATTCGGACTAGCGGGACAAGAGACCCAGTACTTC.

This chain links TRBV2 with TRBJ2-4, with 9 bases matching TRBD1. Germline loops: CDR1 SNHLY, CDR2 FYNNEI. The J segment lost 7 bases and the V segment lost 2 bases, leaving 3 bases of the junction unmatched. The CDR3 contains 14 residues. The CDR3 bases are TGTGCCAGCAGTGAATCTGGGACAGGGAACATTCAGTACTTC. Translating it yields CASSESGTGNIQYF.

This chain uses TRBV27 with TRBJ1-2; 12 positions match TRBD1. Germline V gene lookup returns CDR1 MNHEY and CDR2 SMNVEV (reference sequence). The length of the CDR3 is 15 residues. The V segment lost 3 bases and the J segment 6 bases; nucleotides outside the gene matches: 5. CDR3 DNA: TGTGCCAGCAGTTTGGGACAGGGGGCGCGGGATGGCTACACCTTC. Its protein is CASSLGQGARDGYTF.

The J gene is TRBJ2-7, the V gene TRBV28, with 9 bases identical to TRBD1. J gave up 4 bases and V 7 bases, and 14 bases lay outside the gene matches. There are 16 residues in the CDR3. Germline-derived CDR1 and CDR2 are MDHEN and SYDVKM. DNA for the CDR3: TGTGCCAGCAATAAACTACTCACAGGGGGCAGGTACGAGCAGTACTTC. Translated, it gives CASNKLLTGGRYEQYF.

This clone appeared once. The DNA for the CDR3 is TGTGCCAGCAGCTTGGGACAGGGGGCATGGAATGAGCAGTTCTTC. Its protein product is CASSLGQGAWNEQFF. The genes are TRBV5-4 and TRBJ2-1; the match to TRBD1 covers 10 bases. There are 15 residues in the CDR3. Germline CDR1 reads SGHNT; CDR2 reads YYREEE (reference sequence). Trimming took 0 bases from V and 7 from J; bases not matched to a gene: 4.

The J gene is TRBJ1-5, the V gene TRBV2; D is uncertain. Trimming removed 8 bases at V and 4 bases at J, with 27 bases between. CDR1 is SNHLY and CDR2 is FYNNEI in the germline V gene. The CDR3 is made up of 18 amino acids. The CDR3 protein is CASHNSPVFGVGNQPQHF. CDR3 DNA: TGTGCCAGCCACAATAGTCCAGTGTTCGGGGTCGGGAATCAGCCCCAGCATTTT.

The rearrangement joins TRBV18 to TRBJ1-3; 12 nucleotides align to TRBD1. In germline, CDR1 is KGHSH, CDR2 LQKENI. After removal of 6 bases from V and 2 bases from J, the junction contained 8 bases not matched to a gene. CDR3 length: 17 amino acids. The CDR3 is CASSPPGQGAPGNTIYF. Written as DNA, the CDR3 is TGTGCCAGCTCGCCTCCGGGACAGGGGGCCCCTGGAAACACCATATATTTT.

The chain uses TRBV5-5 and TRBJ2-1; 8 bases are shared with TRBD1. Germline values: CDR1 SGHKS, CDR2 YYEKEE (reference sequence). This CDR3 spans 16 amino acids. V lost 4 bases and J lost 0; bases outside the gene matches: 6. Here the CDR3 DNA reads TGTGCCAGCAGCCGGACAGGGTCGGGCTCCTACAATGAGCAGTTCTTC. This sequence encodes CASSRTGSGSYNEQFF.